This TCR beta chain derives from a study of shared clonotypes between healthy human individuals. Turning to the study itself: Donor ages ranged 18 to 49 years: two women, a few men.

Germline CDR1 reads SNHLY; CDR2 reads FYNNEI. This CDR3 spans 16 amino acids. V dropped 10 bases and J dropped 8 bases, with 29 bases sitting between them. Only one count was recorded for this clone. Donors were healthy HIV-negative adults without recent acute infections or vaccinations. Donors comprised only Caucasian adults living in Nashville, Tennessee. Clones were read by immunoSEQ multiplex PCR, and TCRdb kept only the in-frame ones, dropping some. The repertoire holds some 480,000 clones, about 80% seen once, with about an eighth in the top ten. The gene calls are TRBV2 and TRBJ1-2, with D possibly TRBD1 on 6 matching bases. The sequenced sample was PBMCs. The source is a woman in her 40s in good health. Some clones in this sample may be carry-over from other donors' samples. CDR3 protein: CANSIWTAKIRRGYTF. CDR3 DNA: TGTGCCAACTCGATCTGGACAGCCAAAATAAGACGGGGCTACACCTTC. The full variable domain, with the rest looked up from reference TRBV2 and TRBJ1-2, is EPEVTQTPSHQVTQMGQEVILRCVPISNHLYFYWYRQILGQKVEFLVSFYNNEISEKSEIFDDQFSVERPDGSNFTLKIRSTKLEDSAMYFCANSIWTAKIRRGYTFGSGTRLTVV.